One T cell receptor beta chain is described in this entry. Its specificity is not known. This sample is part of a study of OX40 agonist ivuxolimab in advanced cancers. Overall study: Patients were treated with intravenous ivuxolimab, dosed at 0.01 to 10 mg/kg and infused every 2 weeks.

The method was immunoSEQ multiplex PCR; TCRdb's version includes in-frame clones alone and lacks a portion of them. The sample lists some 68,000 clones, around 87% occurring once. Overall study findings and caveats: What antigens the expanded peripheral T cells recognized was never established. The study found that CD8+ T cells averaged more expanded clones than CD4+.

There are 14 residues in the CDR3. The germline V gene encodes CDR1 SGHTS and CDR2 YDEGEE. The V gene end was trimmed by 3 bases and the J gene end by 8 bases; junction bases not matched to a gene: 8. This chain connects TRBV5-8 to TRBJ2-1; 7 bases align to TRBD1. The source is an adult with an advanced solid tumor such as melanoma, head and neck, liver or kidney cancer. The sequenced sample was CD4+ or CD8+ T cells sorted from blood, obtained in a trial of the OX40 agonist ivuxolimab. The CDR3 reads CASSSLRQGHEQFF. The CDR3 DNA is TGTGCCAGCAGCTCCCTTAGACAGGGCCATGAGCAGTTCTTC.